Given below is one TCR beta chain in context. Its antigen is currently unknown. UMI-labeled 5' RACE TRB cDNA libraries were prepared from the cells. TCRdb derives one entry per CDR3 protein from the 5' RACE reads, leaving out DNA. The repertoire shows approximately 100,000 distinct CDR3 sequences; the top ten hold 1.1%. The CDR3 has 12 residues. The germline V gene has CDR1 MDHEN and CDR2 SYDVKM. The sample comes from a study of CXCR3-negative and CXCR3-positive naive CD8 T cells. General study results and limits: In CXCR3-positive naive cells, the TRB CDR3s were more hydrophobic than in CXCR3-negative naive cells.

The sequenced sample consisted of naive CXCR3+ CD8+ T cells from blood. Subset denoted: CD45RO-CCR7+CD27+CD95- naive CD8+ T cells expressing CXCR3 (TNR3+). The chain couples TRBV28 to TRBJ2-1; without DNA, the TCRdb call of TRBD1 cannot be checked. The TCR was taken from a human donor in good health. Some clones in this sample may be carry-over from other donors' samples. The CDR3 protein is CATRYVGGSKFF.